The following is a T cell receptor beta chain sequence with its context. The antigen is unknown. This record belongs to a study of T cell responses to AZD1222 COVID-19 vaccine. Study outcomes and limitations: Donors skewed white British and female; clonal diversity was possibly underestimated.

Clones were sequenced by immunoSEQ multiplex PCR, and TCRdb holds only the in-frame ones, with some missing. The sample lists under 80,000 clones; approximately 88% were seen once. The germline V and J ends were trimmed by 3 bases and 3 bases, with 8 bases remaining between them. The CDR3 is 13 residues long. V and J are TRBV12-3 or TRBV12-4 and TRBJ1-1, with D possibly matching TRBD1 (6 bases). The sequencing here drew on peripheral blood, taken on day 0 of AZD1222 vaccination. The clonotype originates from an adult in good health. CDR3 protein: CASSFRTDTEAFF. The CDR3 region has the DNA TGTGCCAGCAGTTTTAGGACAGACACTGAAGCTTTCTTT.